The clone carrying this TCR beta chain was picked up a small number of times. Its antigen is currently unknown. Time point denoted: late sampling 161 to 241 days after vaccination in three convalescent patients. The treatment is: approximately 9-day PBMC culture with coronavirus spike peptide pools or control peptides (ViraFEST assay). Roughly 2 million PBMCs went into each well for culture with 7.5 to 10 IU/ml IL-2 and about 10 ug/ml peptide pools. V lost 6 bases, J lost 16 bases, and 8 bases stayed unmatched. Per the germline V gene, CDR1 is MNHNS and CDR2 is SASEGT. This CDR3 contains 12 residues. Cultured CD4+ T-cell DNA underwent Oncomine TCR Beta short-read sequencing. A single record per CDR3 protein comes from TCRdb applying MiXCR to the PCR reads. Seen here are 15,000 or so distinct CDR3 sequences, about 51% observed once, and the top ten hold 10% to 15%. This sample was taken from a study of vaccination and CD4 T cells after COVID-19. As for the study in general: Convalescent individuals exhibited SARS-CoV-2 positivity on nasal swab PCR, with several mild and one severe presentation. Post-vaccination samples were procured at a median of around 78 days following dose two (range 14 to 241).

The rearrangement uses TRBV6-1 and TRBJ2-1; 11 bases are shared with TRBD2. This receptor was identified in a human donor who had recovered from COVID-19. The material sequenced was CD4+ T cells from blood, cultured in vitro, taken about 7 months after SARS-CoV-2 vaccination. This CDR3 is CASSDPSGGIFF. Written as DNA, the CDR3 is TGTGCCAGCAGCGACCCTAGCGGGGGGATATTCTTC.